This passage covers 26 T cell receptor beta chains from one sample sequenced in a study of control samples from healthy donors and cancer patients (dated by TCRdb to 2018 to 2020). The library relied on the immunoSEQ multiplex PCR assay. TCRdb stores this immuneACCESS table with in-frame sequences only. Part of the clones is absent; in the studies checked, under half of the shortfall reflects unresolved V genes, and no reason is known for the rest. The sample contains about 68,000 clones, about 83% of them found a single time. The top ten constitute 15% to 19% of the sample. The source material was blood. These receptors all come from a man aged 55-75 years in good health.

The genes are TRBV6-6 and TRBJ1-6; unclear D gene. V lost 5 bases to trimming and J lost 10 bases, with 24 bases between them. CDR1 and CDR2 (germline): MNHNY, SVGAGI (reference sequence). This CDR3 has 17 residues. The CDR3 DNA reads as TGTGCCAGCAGTCCGCCTTGGGATTGGTATAACGGGTCACCCCTCCACTTT. Translated: CASSPPWDWYNGSPLHF.

This chain connects TRBV19 to TRBJ1-4; 8 bases match TRBD1. The ends lost 7 bases at V and 7 bases at J; junction bases unmatched: 8. The CDR3 length is 14 residues. Germline values: CDR1 LNHDA, CDR2 SQIVND (reference sequence). CDR3: CASTGDRTFEKLFF. The CDR3 DNA is TGTGCCAGTACCGGGGACAGGACCTTTGAAAAACTGTTTTTT.

The chain links TRBV30 to TRBJ2-2; TRBD2 matches 9 bases. The junction had 6 bases not matched to a gene; V was cut back by 3 bases and J by 4 bases. This CDR3 comprises 15 residues. Germline V CDR1 and CDR2: GTSNPN, SVGIG (reference sequence). CDR3 nucleotide sequence: TGTGCCTGGAGGGGCGGCGGGAGGGGCACCGGGGAGCTGTTTTTT. Translation: CAWRGGGRGTGELFF.

CDR3 in amino acids: CASSLKVNNEKLFF. The DNA for the CDR3 is TGTGCCAGCAGCCTGAAAGTGAATAATGAAAAACTGTTTTTT. The chain is built from TRBV14 and TRBJ1-4; unclear D gene. Trimming pared 4 bases from V and 4 bases from J, leaving 10 bases between. The germline V gene encodes CDR1 SGHDN and CDR2 FVKESK. CDR3 length: 14 amino acids.

This clone has just a few counts. The genes are TRBV7-2 and TRBJ2-7; a possible D gene is TRBD2 (6 bases). V was cut by 0 bases and J by 3 bases, with 12 bases left in between. CDR1 and CDR2 (germline): SGHTA, FQGNSA. This CDR3 contains 15 residues. Here the CDR3 reads CASSLAGGTRYEQYF. The CDR3 DNA is TGTGCCAGCAGCTTAGCGGGCGGGACCCGCTACGAGCAGTACTTC.

The V gene is TRBV28, the J gene TRBJ1-2, with D possibly TRBD1 on 5 matching bases. The CDR3 loop spans 14 amino acids. V was trimmed by 7 bases and J by 7 bases, leaving 19 bases between them. The V gene's germline CDR1 is MDHEN and CDR2 SYDVKM. The CDR3 reads CASTLVGDWGGYTF. The CDR3 coding sequence is TGTGCCAGCACTCTTGTAGGGGATTGGGGTGGCTACACCTTC.

The rearrangement links TRBV9 to TRBJ2-1, with unresolved D. From germline, CDR1 is SGDLS and CDR2 YYNGEE. This CDR3 has 12 amino acids. The germline V and J ends were trimmed by 3 bases and 6 bases, with 7 bases remaining between them. Here the CDR3 DNA reads TGTGCCAGCAGCGAGGGCTCCAATGAGCAGTTCTTC. Translated, it gives CASSEGSNEQFF.

The chain joins TRBV6-2 or TRBV6-3 to TRBJ2-5; D call uncertain. The V gene's germline CDR1 is MNHEY and CDR2 SVGEGT. V gave up 2 bases and J gave up 4 bases, with 14 bases separating them. This CDR3 has 15 amino acids. Here the CDR3 reads CASSYPFSGPETQYF. In nucleotides, the CDR3 is TGTGCCAGCAGTTACCCCTTTTCGGGCCCAGAGACCCAGTACTTC.

The sample holds many counts of this clone. The CDR3 DNA is TGTGCCAGCAGCTTAGCGTCTTGGGGGACTAGCGGTTCTGGGGAGCTGTTTTTT. It codes for CASSLASWGTSGSGELFF. This sequence joins TRBV7-8 and TRBJ2-2; 11 positions agree with TRBD2. CDR1 SGHVS and CDR2 FQNEAQ come from the germline V gene. The CDR3 consists of 18 residues. The ends lost 0 bases at V and 8 bases at J; junction bases unmatched: 11.

This rearrangement joins TRBV4-3 to TRBJ2-3; tentatively, D is TRBD1 or TRBD2 (5 bases each). The CDR3 sequence is 14 residues long. With 0 bases removed from V and 6 bases from J, the gap between germline ends came to 10 bases. Germline V gene sequence: CDR1 LGHNA, CDR2 YSLEER. This CDR3 reads CASSQDTGRDTQYF. The CDR3 DNA reads TGCGCCAGCAGCCAAGATACGGGGCGGGATACGCAGTATTTT.

The chain has TRBV18 and TRBJ2-1, with D maybe TRBD2 (6 bases). The CDR3 consists of 14 residues. Trimming shortened V by 2 bases and J by 6 bases, and 11 bases separated the two germline ends. CDR1 and CDR2 (germline): KGHSH, LQKENI. In DNA, the CDR3 is TGTGCCAGCTCACCAAGTCGGGGGTTCAATGAGCAGTTCTTC. Protein sequence: CASSPSRGFNEQFF.

This clone appeared a single time. The rearrangement links TRBV6-2 or TRBV6-3 to TRBJ1-5, with D unclear. V lost 2 bases to trimming and J lost 4 bases, with 18 bases between them. This CDR3 region has 17 residues. Germline V gives CDR1 MNHEY, CDR2 SVGEGT. In DNA, the CDR3 is TGTGCCAGCAGTTACACCCTCGGACGGATAGTAAATCAGCCCCAGCATTTT. Protein product: CASSYTLGRIVNQPQHF.

This clone was picked up one time. V is TRBV20-1 and J is TRBJ2-3, with D unclear. The CDR3 runs 13 residues. Looked up from germline, CDR1 is DFQATT and CDR2 is SNEGSKA (reference sequence). With 3 bases removed from V and 5 bases from J, the gap between germline ends came to 12 bases. CDR3 protein: CSASSPPGDTQYF. As DNA, the CDR3 is TGCAGTGCTAGTTCCCCTCCAGGAGATACGCAGTATTTT.

The chain joins TRBV11-2 to TRBJ2-1; D is possibly TRBD2 (5 bases). V shed 3 bases and J shed 1 base, with 10 bases lying between them. The CDR3 covers 15 residues. Germline V CDR1 and CDR2: SGHAT, FQNNGV. CDR3 bases: TGTGCCAGCAGCTTCTCCGGGGTTTCCTACAATGAGCAGTTCTTC. Its translation is CASSFSGVSYNEQFF.

The CDR3 loop is CATSDLGTGGETQYF. CDR3 DNA sequence: TGTGCCACCAGTGATTTGGGGACAGGGGGAGAGACCCAGTACTTC. The V call is TRBV24-1, the J call TRBJ2-5; 11 nucleotides agree with TRBD1. This CDR3 is 15 amino acids long. CDR1 and CDR2 from the germline V gene are KGHDR and SFDVKD. V shed 0 bases and J 4 bases; nucleotides not matched to a gene: 0.

This rearrangement joins TRBV7-9 to TRBJ2-7, with TRBD1 matching 9 bases. With 5 bases clipped from V and 1 base from J, the junction kept 12 bases outside the gene matches. This CDR3 has 17 amino acids. CDR1 is SEHNR, CDR2 FQNEAQ, per germline (reference sequence). DNA of the CDR3: TGTGCCAGCAGCCCAAACCCGGGACAGGGCCAATCCTACGAGCAGTACTTC. Its protein is CASSPNPGQGQSYEQYF.

This chain joins TRBV6-2 or TRBV6-3 and TRBJ2-1; 13 bases align to TRBD2. V dropped 0 bases and J dropped 4; count of bases not matched to a gene: 9. The CDR3 loop spans 19 amino acids. Germline loops: CDR1 MNHEY, CDR2 SVGEGT. The CDR3 nucleotides read TGTGCCAGCAGTTACTCGGGACTAGCGGGGCGAGCAGGATACAATGAGCAGTTCTTC. This codes for CASSYSGLAGRAGYNEQFF.

The V and J genes are TRBV4-2 and TRBJ2-7, with 8 bases lining up with TRBD1. Trimming cost V 1 base and J 0 bases; bases outside gene matches: 2. This CDR3 region has 15 residues. The germline V gene has CDR1 LGHNA and CDR2 YNFKEQ. CDR3 region: CASSQAGQGSYEQYF. The CDR3 nucleotides read TGTGCCAGCAGCCAAGCTGGACAGGGCTCCTACGAGCAGTACTTC.

This clone was recorded only once. The gene calls are TRBV15 and TRBJ2-3, with D unresolved. V was clipped by 0 bases and J by 4 bases, with 5 bases between them. This CDR3 comprises 13 residues. CDR1 and CDR2 (germline): LNHNV, YYDKDF (reference sequence). CDR3 region: CATSRDFADTQYF. As DNA, the CDR3 is TGTGCCACCAGCAGAGATTTCGCAGATACGCAGTATTTT.

V usage is TRBV18 and J usage is TRBJ2-7; 7 positions agree with TRBD1. CDR3 length: 17 amino acids. V gave up 5 bases and J gave up 1 base; unmatched junction bases: 14. CDR1 KGHSH and CDR2 LQKENI come from the germline V gene. CDR3 nucleotides: TGTGCCAGCTCAACCGAATCGGGACAGCTGAATTCCTACGAGCAGTACTTC. This sequence encodes CASSTESGQLNSYEQYF.

CDR3 protein: CASSNSPGLPKSKDTQYF. The CDR3 nucleotides read TGTGCCAGCAGCAACTCCCCGGGACTTCCTAAATCAAAGGATACGCAGTATTTT. This rearrangement joins TRBV28 to TRBJ2-3, with D maybe TRBD2 (6 bases). V lost 6 bases to trimming and J lost 6 bases, with 28 bases between them. The CDR3 contains 18 residues. CDR1 is MDHEN, CDR2 SYDVKM, per germline. The full variable domain, rest sourced from reference TRBV28 and TRBJ2-3, is DVKVTQSSRYLVKRTGEKVFLECVQDMDHENMFWYRQDPGLGLRLIYFSYDVKMKEKGDIPEGYSVSREKKERFSLILESASTNQTSMYLCASSNSPGLPKSKDTQYFGPGTRLTVL.

This chain joins TRBV7-9 and TRBJ1-2; no reliable D call. This CDR3 contains 13 residues. V lost 8 bases, J lost 7 bases, and 17 bases lay in between. Germline CDR1 is SEHNR and CDR2 is FQNEAQ (reference sequence). The CDR3 DNA sequence: TGTGCCAGCGAAGGCGAATCCCGTGGTGGCTACACCTTC. Its translation: CASEGESRGGYTF.

The V and J genes are TRBV5-1 and TRBJ1-1; possibly TRBD1 for D (5 bases). CDR1 SGHRS and CDR2 YFSETQ come from the germline V gene. V lost 0 bases and J 4 bases, leaving 10 bases between the germline ends. CDR3 length: 14 residues. The CDR3, as DNA: TGCGCCAGCAGCTTGGAGGGGAGGGTCACTGAAGCTTTCTTT. Protein product: CASSLEGRVTEAFF.

The V call is TRBV28, the J call TRBJ1-5; D not certain. The V and J ends lost 4 bases and 5 bases respectively, with 15 bases between them. The CDR3 totals 15 residues. The germline V gene encodes CDR1 MDHEN and CDR2 SYDVKM. In DNA form, the CDR3 reads TGTGCCAGCAGTTCCGGGTCCTTTTCTTATCAGCCCCAGCATTTT. It specifies CASSSGSFSYQPQHF.

The V and J genes are TRBV19 and TRBJ2-1; the D gene is possibly TRBD2 (7 bases). The CDR3 loop spans 15 amino acids. Trimming pared 0 bases from V and 9 bases from J, leaving 15 bases between. Germline assignment: CDR1 LNHDA and CDR2 SQIVND (reference sequence). The chain's CDR3 is CASSIENWRGGEQFF. DNA for the CDR3: TGTGCCAGTAGTATAGAAAACTGGAGGGGGGGTGAGCAGTTCTTC.

The J gene is TRBJ1-1, the V gene TRBV5-1; D gene uncertain. Trimming took off 6 bases at V and 1 base at J, with 13 bases between the two ends. The germline gives CDR1 SGHRS, CDR2 YFSETQ. This CDR3 contains 14 residues. CDR3 nucleotides: TGCGCCAGCACCGATGCTCTGGGGAACACTGAAGCTTTCTTT. Its protein product is CASTDALGNTEAFF.